One and the same sample provided the 20 T cell receptor beta chains below, sequenced in a study of blood T cell repertoires in COVID-19. TCRdb keeps only in-frame clones here, not all; method: immunoSEQ multiplex PCR. The repertoire has over 50,000 clones, 75% to 95% of them found once; the top ten carry under 7%. Material for sequencing was peripheral blood. The source of these receptors is a man aged 50 or older with active COVID-19.

The sample holds one count of this clone. The chain links TRBV3-1 (or the pseudogene TRBV3-2) to TRBJ2-3, with 8 positions matching TRBD2. Germline CDR1 LGHDT, CDR2 YNNKEL (reference sequence). After removal of 1 base from V and 6 bases from J, the junction contained 3 bases not matched to a gene. The CDR3 is 14 residues long. The DNA of the CDR3 is TGTGCCAGCAGCCAAGCGGGGGGGCCGGATACGCAGTATTTT. This gives the protein CASSQAGGPDTQYF.

J is TRBJ2-5 and V is TRBV4-3, with 10 bases lining up with TRBD2. Germline V CDR1 and CDR2: LGHNA, YSLEER. The CDR3 spans 16 residues. With 1 base clipped from V and 1 base from J, the junction kept 3 bases outside the gene matches. As DNA, the CDR3 is TGCGCCAGCAGCCAAGGCGAGCGGGGGGGCCAAGAGACCCAGTACTTC. It yields the protein CASSQGERGGQETQYF.

V is TRBV7-9 and J is TRBJ1-1; tentatively, D is TRBD1 (5 bases). Trimming removed 1 base at V and 0 bases at J, with 21 bases between. This CDR3 has 19 amino acids. The V gene's germline CDR1 is SEHNR and CDR2 FQNEAQ (reference sequence). Here the CDR3 reads CASSLGIPTGRAMNTEAFF. In DNA form, the CDR3 reads TGTGCCAGCAGCTTAGGGATCCCAACAGGACGGGCGATGAACACTGAAGCTTTCTTT.

The chain carries TRBV7-9 and TRBJ1-1; 7 bases line up with TRBD1. The CDR3 runs 17 residues. The germline V gene encodes CDR1 SEHNR and CDR2 FQNEAQ (reference sequence). V lost 6 bases, J lost 0 bases, and 13 bases stayed unmatched. The CDR3 sequence: CASSSYSTGTVNTEAFF. CDR3 in DNA: TGTGCCAGCAGTTCCTACTCCACCGGGACAGTGAACACTGAAGCTTTCTTT.

The CDR3: CASSEGTRNTEAFF. CDR3 bases: TGTGCCAGCAGTGAAGGGACAAGGAACACTGAAGCTTTCTTT. This rearrangement joins TRBV6-1 to TRBJ1-1, with D possibly TRBD1 on 5 matching bases. Trimming left V 1 base short and J 1 base short, with 7 bases between. This CDR3 has 14 residues. Germline CDR1 is MNHNS and CDR2 is SASEGT.

The chain links TRBV4-2 to TRBJ2-5; TRBD1 is a possible D gene (5 bases). Germline V CDR1 and CDR2: LGHNA, YNFKEQ. V was cut by 0 bases and J by 4 bases, with 27 bases left in between. The CDR3 totals 20 residues. CDR3 in amino acids: CASSQDRRLGTGQPPETQYF. DNA for the CDR3: TGTGCCAGCAGCCAAGATAGGCGGCTTGGAACAGGCCAACCCCCAGAGACCCAGTACTTC.

This clone was seen only once. The chain joins TRBV4-2 to TRBJ2-1; D is possibly TRBD2 (6 bases). The CDR3 runs to 15 residues. CDR1 is LGHNA, CDR2 YNFKEQ, per germline. The V end lost 4 bases, the J end lost 5 bases, and 15 bases lay between the germline ends. CDR3: CASSLGRGGNNEQFF. The CDR3 region has the DNA TGTGCCAGCAGCCTAGGGCGGGGCGGAAACAATGAGCAGTTCTTC.

The chain employs TRBV6-5 and TRBJ2-3; TRBD1 agrees at 7 bases. Per the germline V gene, CDR1 is MNHEY and CDR2 is SVGAGI. Germline trimming cut 7 bases from V and 2 bases from J; bases unmatched to any gene: 6. There are 14 residues in the CDR3. The CDR3, as DNA: TGTGCCAGCAAGGACAGGAGATACACAGATACGCAGTATTTT. Protein: CASKDRRYTDTQYF.

This clone is a singleton in its sample. The chain uses TRBV5-1 and TRBJ2-1; 12 bases line up with TRBD2. Germline CDR1 SGHRS, CDR2 YFSETQ. This CDR3 has 12 amino acids. The junction had 3 bases not matched to a gene; V was cut back by 7 bases and J by 10 bases. CDR3 DNA sequence: TGCGCCAGCCGCCTAGCGGGAGGGGAGCAGTTCTTC. As protein: CASRLAGGEQFF. The variable domain in full, with the rest retrieved from reference TRBV5-1 and TRBJ2-1, is KAGVTQTPRYLIKTRGQQVTLSCSPISGHRSVSWYQQTPGQGLQFLFEYFSETQRNKGNFPGRFSGRQFSNSRSEMNVSTLELGDSALYLCASRLAGGEQFFGPGTRLTVL.

This chain links TRBV2 with TRBJ1-6, with TRBD1 as a possible D gene (5 bases). Germline CDR1 SNHLY, CDR2 FYNNEI. V lost 3 bases and J 10 bases, leaving 19 bases between the germline ends. There are 16 residues in the CDR3. CDR3 sequence (DNA): TGTGCCAGCAGTGATATCCGAGACATCACAGGATCACCCCTCCACTTT. This sequence encodes CASSDIRDITGSPLHF.

The V gene is TRBV5-4, the J gene TRBJ1-2; D is uncertain. The CDR3 has 14 amino acids. V was pared by 2 bases and J by 2 bases, with 10 bases between. Germline assignment: CDR1 SGHNT and CDR2 YYREEE (reference sequence). The CDR3 is CASSFVGVNYGYTF. The CDR3 coding sequence is TGTGCCAGCAGCTTTGTCGGGGTCAACTATGGCTACACCTTC. Based on the CDR3 plus reference TRBV5-4 and TRBJ1-2, the full variable domain is ETGVTQSPTHLIKTRGQQVTLRCSSQSGHNTVSWYQQALGQGPQFIFQYYREEENGRGNFPPRFSGLQFPNYSSELNVNALELDDSALYLCASSFVGVNYGYTFGSGTRLTVV.

This rearrangement joins TRBV7-2 to TRBJ2-3, with D tentatively TRBD1 (5 bases). This CDR3 is 14 amino acids long. Trimming pared 5 bases from V and 3 bases from J, leaving 12 bases between. CDR1 SGHTA and CDR2 FQGNSA come from the germline V gene. CDR3 nucleotides: TGTGCCAGCAGCCCGACCTCAGGGACAGATACGCAGTATTTT. This encodes CASSPTSGTDTQYF.

The V call is TRBV5-4, the J call TRBJ2-7, with TRBD2 identical over 9 bases. The CDR3 length is 15 residues. J gave up 6 bases and V 0 bases, and 7 bases lay outside the gene matches. CDR1 is SGHNT and CDR2 is YYREEE in the germline V gene (reference sequence). CDR3 residues: CASSLDSGGLIEQYF. The CDR3 DNA reads as TGTGCCAGCAGCTTGGATAGCGGGGGACTGATCGAGCAGTACTTC.

This chain joins TRBV19 and TRBJ2-3; TRBD2 aligns across 7 bases. Germline CDR1 and CDR2: LNHDA and SQIVND (reference sequence). The CDR3 contains 13 residues. Trimming cost V 7 bases and J 6 bases; bases outside gene matches: 7. The CDR3 sequence: CASMGGRRDTQYF. The CDR3 region has the DNA TGTGCCAGTATGGGCGGGAGACGTGATACGCAGTATTTT.

CDR3 amino acids: CASSETRDRGFFEQFF. The CDR3 nucleotides read TGCGCCAGCAGTGAAACCCGGGACAGGGGGTTTTTTGAGCAGTTCTTC. The chain couples TRBV10-1 to TRBJ2-1; 11 bases are shared with TRBD1. The trim removed 3 bases at V and 9 bases at J, leaving 10 bases unmatched. The CDR3 has 16 residues. Per the germline V gene, CDR1 is WNHNN and CDR2 is SYGVQD (reference sequence).

The chain is built from TRBV29-1 and TRBJ2-1; TRBD1 agrees at 10 bases. The CDR3 extends over 15 amino acids. Per the germline V gene, CDR1 is SQVTM and CDR2 is ANQGSEA. The V and J ends lost 2 bases and 6 bases, in that order; junction bases with no gene match: 7. The CDR3 here is CSVEPGQGSGNEQFF. The CDR3 DNA is TGCAGCGTTGAACCGGGACAGGGGTCTGGCAATGAGCAGTTCTTC.

The J gene is TRBJ2-7, the V gene TRBV2, with 9 positions matching TRBD1. CDR3 length: 19 amino acids. With V trimmed by 5 bases and J by 6 bases, 23 bases remained unmatched. Germline CDR1 is SNHLY and CDR2 is FYNNEI. The CDR3 region is CASSPPSLGTGGKTGEQYF. CDR3 nucleotides: TGTGCCAGCAGTCCCCCGTCGCTGGGAACAGGGGGCAAGACGGGCGAGCAGTACTTC.

The V call is TRBV6-5, the J call TRBJ1-2, with D perhaps TRBD1 (5 bases). Trimming pared 11 bases from V and 7 bases from J, leaving 23 bases between. Germline loops: CDR1 MNHEY, CDR2 SVGAGI. The CDR3 is 14 residues long. CDR3 amino acids: CAAGGLWGSSGYTF. DNA of the CDR3: TGTGCCGCCGGGGGTTTGTGGGGATCAAGTGGCTACACCTTC.

This chain uses TRBV9 with TRBJ2-4, with D hard to call. This CDR3 is 11 amino acids long. CDR1 and CDR2 (germline): SGDLS, YYNGEE. The germline V and J ends were trimmed by 3 bases and 9 bases, with 7 bases remaining between them. The CDR3 region has the DNA TGTGCCAGCAGCGAAGTGGCCATTCAGTACTTC. Translating gives CASSEVAIQYF.

The chain couples TRBV4-1 to TRBJ2-1, with TRBD2 identical over 7 bases. Germline CDR1 and CDR2: MGHRA and YSYEKL. The CDR3 is made up of 16 amino acids. Trimming at V came to 1 base and at J to 6 bases, leaving 9 bases not matched to a gene. In DNA, the CDR3 is TGCGCCAGCAGCCAAGGACTCAGCGGGATAGGCAATGAGCAGTTCTTC. Protein product: CASSQGLSGIGNEQFF.